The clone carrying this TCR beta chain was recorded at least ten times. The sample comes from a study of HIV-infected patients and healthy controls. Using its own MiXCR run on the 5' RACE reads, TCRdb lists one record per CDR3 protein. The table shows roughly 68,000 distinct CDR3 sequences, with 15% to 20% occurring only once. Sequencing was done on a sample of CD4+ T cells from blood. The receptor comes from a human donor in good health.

The CDR3 loop reads CASSYSTGGMTDTQYF. The CDR3 bases are TGTGCCAGCAGTTACTCCACGGGTGGGATGACAGATACGCAGTATTTT. The V and J genes are TRBV6-5 and TRBJ2-3; the D is unclear. With 0 bases removed from V and 3 bases from J, the gap between germline ends came to 13 bases. This CDR3 contains 16 residues. Germline-derived CDR1 and CDR2 are MNHEY and SVGAGI.